This T cell receptor beta chain was obtained from a study of shared clonotypes between healthy human individuals. The CDR3 spans 16 residues. The germline V and J ends were trimmed by 7 bases and 4 bases, with 17 bases remaining between them. Looked up from germline, CDR1 is MNHNY and CDR2 is SVGAGI (reference sequence). Profiled with immunoSEQ multiplex PCR; TCRdb holds only in-frame clones, not every one. The data contain over 1.4 million clones, roughly 96% of them seen just once; the ten biggest clones take up 1% to 1.5%. The TCR was taken from a man younger than 40 in good health. Sequencing input: naive CD4+ T cells sorted from blood. The subset is: CD45RA+ positively selected. The chain uses TRBV6-6 and TRBJ2-6; a weak D match, TRBD1 (6 bases). DNA for the CDR3: TGTGCCAGCACCCCGGACAGTCCTCTGGGGGCCAACGTCCTGACTTTC. Encoded protein: CASTPDSPLGANVLTF.